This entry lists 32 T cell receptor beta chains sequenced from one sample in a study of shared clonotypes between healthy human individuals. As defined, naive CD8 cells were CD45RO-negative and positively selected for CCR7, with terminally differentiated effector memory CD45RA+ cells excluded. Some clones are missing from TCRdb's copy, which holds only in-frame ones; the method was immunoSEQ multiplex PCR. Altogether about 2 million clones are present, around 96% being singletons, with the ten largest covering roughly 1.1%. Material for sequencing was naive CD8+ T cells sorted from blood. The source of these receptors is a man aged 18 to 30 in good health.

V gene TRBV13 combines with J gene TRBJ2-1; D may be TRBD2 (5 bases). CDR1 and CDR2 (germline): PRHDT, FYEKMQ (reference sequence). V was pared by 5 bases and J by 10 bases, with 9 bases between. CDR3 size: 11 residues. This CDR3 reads CASSREGEQFF. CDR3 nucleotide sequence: TGTGCCAGCAGCCGAGAGGGAGAGCAGTTCTTC. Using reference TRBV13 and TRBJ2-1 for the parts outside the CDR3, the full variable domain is AAGVIQSPRHLIKEKRETATLKCYPIPRHDTVYWYQQGPGQDPQFLISFYEKMQSDKGSIPDRFSAQQFSDYHSELNMSSLELGDSALYFCASSREGEQFFGPGTRLTVL.

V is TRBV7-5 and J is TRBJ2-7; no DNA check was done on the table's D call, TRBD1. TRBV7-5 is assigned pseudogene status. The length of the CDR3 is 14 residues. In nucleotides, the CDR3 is TGTGCCAGAAGCTCCCGGGACAGGGCCCACGAGCAGTACTTC. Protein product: CARSSRDRAHEQYF.

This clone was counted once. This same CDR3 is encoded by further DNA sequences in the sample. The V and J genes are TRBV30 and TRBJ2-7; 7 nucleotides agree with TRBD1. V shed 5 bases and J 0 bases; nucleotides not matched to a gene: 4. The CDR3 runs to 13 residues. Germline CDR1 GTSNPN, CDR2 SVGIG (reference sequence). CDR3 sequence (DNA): TGTGCCTGGGGAACAGGGGTCTCCTACGAGCAGTACTTC. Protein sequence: CAWGTGVSYEQYF.

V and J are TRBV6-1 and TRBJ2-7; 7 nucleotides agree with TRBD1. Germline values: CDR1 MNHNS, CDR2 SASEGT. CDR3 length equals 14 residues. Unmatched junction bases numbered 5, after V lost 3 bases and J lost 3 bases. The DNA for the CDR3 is TGTGCCAGCAGTGACAGCAGGGGGATCTACGAGCAGTACTTC. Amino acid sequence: CASSDSRGIYEQYF.

The CDR3 region has the DNA TGTGCCAGCAGCAAGAACCGGGACTCGAGCTCCTACGAGCAGTACTTC. Encoded protein: CASSKNRDSSSYEQYF. This sequence joins TRBV9 and TRBJ2-7; TRBD2 might be the D (6 bases). V was shortened by 4 bases and J by 0 bases, with 17 bases between the two germline ends. CDR3 length: 16 residues. Germline V lookup: CDR1 SGDLS, CDR2 YYNGEE.

The CDR3: CASSLFGVVEGSNQPQHF. CDR3 DNA sequence: TGTGCCAGCAGTTTATTCGGGGTTGTAGAAGGGAGCAATCAGCCCCAGCATTTT. The rearrangement links TRBV28 to TRBJ1-5; D call uncertain. CDR3 size: 18 residues. Germline loops: CDR1 MDHEN, CDR2 SYDVKM. V was cut by 1 base and J by 1 base, with 17 bases left in between.

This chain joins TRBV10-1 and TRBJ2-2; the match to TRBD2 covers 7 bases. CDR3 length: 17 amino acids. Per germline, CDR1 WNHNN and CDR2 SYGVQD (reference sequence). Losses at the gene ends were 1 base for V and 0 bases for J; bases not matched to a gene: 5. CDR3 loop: CASSELGEGTNTGELFF. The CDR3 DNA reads TGCGCCAGCAGTGAGTTAGGGGAGGGGACGAACACCGGGGAGCTGTTTTTT.

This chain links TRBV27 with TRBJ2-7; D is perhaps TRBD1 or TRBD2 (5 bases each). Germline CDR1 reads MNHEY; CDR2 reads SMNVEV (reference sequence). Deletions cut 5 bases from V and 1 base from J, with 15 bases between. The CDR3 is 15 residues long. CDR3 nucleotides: TGTGCCAGCAGTCCCGGGGTGGGGCTTTCCTACGAGCAGTACTTC. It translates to CASSPGVGLSYEQYF.

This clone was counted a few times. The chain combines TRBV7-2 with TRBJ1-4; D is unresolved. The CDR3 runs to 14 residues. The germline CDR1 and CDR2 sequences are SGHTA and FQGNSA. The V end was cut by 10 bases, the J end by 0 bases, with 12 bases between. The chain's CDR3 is CAIQVGTTNEKLFF. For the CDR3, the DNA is TGTGCCATTCAAGTAGGAACAACTAATGAAAAACTGTTTTTT.

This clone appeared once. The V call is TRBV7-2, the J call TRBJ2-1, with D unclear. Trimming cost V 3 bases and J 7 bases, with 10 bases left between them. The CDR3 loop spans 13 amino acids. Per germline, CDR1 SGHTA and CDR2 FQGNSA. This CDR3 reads CASSLKSRNEQFF. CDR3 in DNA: TGTGCCAGCAGCTTGAAAAGTCGGAATGAGCAGTTCTTC.

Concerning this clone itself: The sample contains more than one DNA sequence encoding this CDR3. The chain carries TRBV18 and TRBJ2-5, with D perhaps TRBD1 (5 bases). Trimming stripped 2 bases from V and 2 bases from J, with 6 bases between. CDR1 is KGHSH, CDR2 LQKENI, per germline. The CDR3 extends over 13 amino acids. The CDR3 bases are TGTGCCAGCTCACCAGACAGTCAAGAGACCCAGTACTTC. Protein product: CASSPDSQETQYF.

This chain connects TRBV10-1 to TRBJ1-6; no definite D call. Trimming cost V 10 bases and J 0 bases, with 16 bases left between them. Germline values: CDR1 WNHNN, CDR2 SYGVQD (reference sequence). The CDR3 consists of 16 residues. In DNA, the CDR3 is TGCGCCACCGCATCGTGCCCAAGCTCCTATAATTCACCCCTCCACTTT. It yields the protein CATASCPSSYNSPLHF.

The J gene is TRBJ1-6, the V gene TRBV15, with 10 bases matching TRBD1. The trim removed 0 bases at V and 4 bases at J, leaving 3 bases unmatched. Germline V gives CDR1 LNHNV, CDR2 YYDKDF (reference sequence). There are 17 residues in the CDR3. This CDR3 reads CATSRDRTGGYNSPLHF. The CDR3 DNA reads TGTGCCACCAGCAGAGATCGGACAGGGGGTTATAATTCACCCCTCCACTTT.

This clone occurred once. The CDR3, as DNA: TGTGCCAGTAGTCCGGGGGCCTGGGACGGGTCACCCCTCCACTTT. Amino acid sequence: CASSPGAWDGSPLHF. The V gene is TRBV19, the J gene TRBJ1-6; tentatively, D is TRBD1 (6 bases). Germline CDR1 is LNHDA and CDR2 is SQIVND (reference sequence). This CDR3 has 15 amino acids. V was pared by 5 bases and J by 10 bases, with 18 bases between.

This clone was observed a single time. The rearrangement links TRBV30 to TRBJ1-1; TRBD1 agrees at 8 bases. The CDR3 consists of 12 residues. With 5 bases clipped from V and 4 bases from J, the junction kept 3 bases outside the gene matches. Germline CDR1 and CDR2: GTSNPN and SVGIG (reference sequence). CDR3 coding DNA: TGTGCCTGGGGACAGGGCATCACTGAAGCTTTCTTT. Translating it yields CAWGQGITEAFF.

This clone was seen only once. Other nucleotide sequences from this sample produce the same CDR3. This chain's CDR3 is CASSISTDYEQYF. CDR3 DNA: TGTGCCAGTAGTATTTCGACAGATTACGAGCAGTACTTC. The genes are TRBV19 and TRBJ2-7, with D perhaps TRBD1 (5 bases). This CDR3 has 13 residues. V was trimmed by 3 bases and J by 4 bases, leaving 10 bases between them. The V gene's germline CDR1 is LNHDA and CDR2 SQIVND (reference sequence).

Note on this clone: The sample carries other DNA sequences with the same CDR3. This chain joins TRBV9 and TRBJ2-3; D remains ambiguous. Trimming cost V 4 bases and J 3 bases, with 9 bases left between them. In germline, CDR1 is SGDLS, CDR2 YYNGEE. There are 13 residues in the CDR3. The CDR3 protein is CASSPPRTDTQYF. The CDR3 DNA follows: TGTGCCAGCAGCCCCCCGCGTACAGATACGCAGTATTTT.

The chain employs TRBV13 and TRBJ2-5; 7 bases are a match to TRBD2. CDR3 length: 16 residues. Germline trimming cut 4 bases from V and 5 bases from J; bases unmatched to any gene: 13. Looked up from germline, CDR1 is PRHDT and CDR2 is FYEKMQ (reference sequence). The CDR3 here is CASSSSYEGGPETQYF. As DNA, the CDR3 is TGTGCCAGCAGCTCAAGTTATGAGGGAGGGCCTGAGACCCAGTACTTC.

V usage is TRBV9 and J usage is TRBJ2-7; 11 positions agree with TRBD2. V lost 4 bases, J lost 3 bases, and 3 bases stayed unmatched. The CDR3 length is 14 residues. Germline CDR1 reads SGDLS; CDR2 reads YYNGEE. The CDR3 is CASSIGLAGYEQYF. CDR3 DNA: TGTGCCAGCAGCATCGGACTAGCGGGCTACGAGCAGTACTTC.

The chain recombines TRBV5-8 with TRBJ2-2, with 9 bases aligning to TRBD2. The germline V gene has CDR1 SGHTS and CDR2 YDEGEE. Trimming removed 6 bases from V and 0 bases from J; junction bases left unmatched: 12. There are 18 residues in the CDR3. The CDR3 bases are TGTGCCAGCACCCTGCAGCGGGGGGTGCCTTCGAACACCGGGGAGCTGTTTTTT. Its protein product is CASTLQRGVPSNTGELFF.

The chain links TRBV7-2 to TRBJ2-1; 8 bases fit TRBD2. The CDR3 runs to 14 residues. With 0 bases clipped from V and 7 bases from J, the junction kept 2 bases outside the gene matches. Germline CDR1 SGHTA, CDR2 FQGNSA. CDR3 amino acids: CASSLAASGNEQFF. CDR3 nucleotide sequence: TGTGCCAGCAGCTTAGCGGCTAGCGGGAATGAGCAGTTCTTC.

The CDR3 here is CASSYALPTRLAGNRSYEQYF. The CDR3 coding sequence is TGTGCCAGCAGTTACGCGCTACCCACCCGACTAGCGGGTAATCGGAGTTACGAGCAGTACTTC. This chain joins TRBV6-7 and TRBJ2-7, with 10 bases aligning to TRBD2. TRBV6-7 is filed as an ORF, its function uncertain. This CDR3 is built from 21 residues. The V segment lost 2 bases and the J segment 4 bases; nucleotides outside the gene matches: 23.

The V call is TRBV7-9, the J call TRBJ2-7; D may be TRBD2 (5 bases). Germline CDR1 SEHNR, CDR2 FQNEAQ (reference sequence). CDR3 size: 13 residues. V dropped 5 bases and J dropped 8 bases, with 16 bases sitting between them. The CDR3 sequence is CASSPGELPKQYF. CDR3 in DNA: TGTGCCAGCAGCCCCGGGGAGCTTCCGAAGCAGTACTTC.

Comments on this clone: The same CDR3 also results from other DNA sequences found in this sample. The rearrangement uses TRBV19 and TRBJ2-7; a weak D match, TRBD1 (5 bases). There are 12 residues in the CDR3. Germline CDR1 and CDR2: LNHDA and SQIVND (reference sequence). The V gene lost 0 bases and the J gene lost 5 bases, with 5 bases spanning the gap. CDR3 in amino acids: CASSIEGDEQYF. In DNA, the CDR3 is TGTGCCAGTAGTATAGAAGGGGACGAGCAGTACTTC. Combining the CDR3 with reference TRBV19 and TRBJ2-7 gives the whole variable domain DGGITQSPKYLFRKEGQNVTLSCEQNLNHDAMYWYRQDPGQGLRLIYYSQIVNDFQKGDIAEGYSVSREKKESFPLTVTSAQKNPTAFYLCASSIEGDEQYFGPGTRLTVT.

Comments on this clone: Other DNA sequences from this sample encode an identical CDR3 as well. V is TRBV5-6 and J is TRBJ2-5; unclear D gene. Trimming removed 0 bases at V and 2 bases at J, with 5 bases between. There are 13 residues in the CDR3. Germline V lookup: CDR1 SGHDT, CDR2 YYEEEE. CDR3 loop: CASSLGQQETQYF. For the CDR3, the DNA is TGTGCCAGCAGCTTGGGGCAGCAAGAGACCCAGTACTTC.

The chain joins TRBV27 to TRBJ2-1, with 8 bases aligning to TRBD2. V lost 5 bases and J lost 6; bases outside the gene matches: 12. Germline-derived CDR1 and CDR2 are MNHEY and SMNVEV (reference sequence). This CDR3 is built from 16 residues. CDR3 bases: TGTGCCAGCAGTGTCGTCGGGGGGGGAGCCTTCAATGAGCAGTTCTTC. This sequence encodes CASSVVGGGAFNEQFF.

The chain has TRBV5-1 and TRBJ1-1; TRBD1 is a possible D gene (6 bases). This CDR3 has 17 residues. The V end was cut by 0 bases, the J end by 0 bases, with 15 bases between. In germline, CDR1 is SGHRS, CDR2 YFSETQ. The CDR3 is CASSLVAGDGMNTEAFF. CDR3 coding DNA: TGCGCCAGCAGCTTGGTGGCAGGGGATGGGATGAACACTGAAGCTTTCTTT.

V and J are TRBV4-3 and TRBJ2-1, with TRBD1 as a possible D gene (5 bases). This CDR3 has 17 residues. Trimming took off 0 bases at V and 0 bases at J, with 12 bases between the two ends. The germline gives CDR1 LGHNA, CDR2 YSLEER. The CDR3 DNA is TGCGCCAGCAGCCAAGATGACAGACTCCTCTCCTACAATGAGCAGTTCTTC. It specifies CASSQDDRLLSYNEQFF.

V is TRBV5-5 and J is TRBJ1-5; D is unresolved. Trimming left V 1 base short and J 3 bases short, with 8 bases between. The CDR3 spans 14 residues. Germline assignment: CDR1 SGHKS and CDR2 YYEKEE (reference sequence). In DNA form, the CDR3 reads TGTGCCAGCAGCTTGACAGCTTCCAATCAGCCCCAGCATTTT. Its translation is CASSLTASNQPQHF.

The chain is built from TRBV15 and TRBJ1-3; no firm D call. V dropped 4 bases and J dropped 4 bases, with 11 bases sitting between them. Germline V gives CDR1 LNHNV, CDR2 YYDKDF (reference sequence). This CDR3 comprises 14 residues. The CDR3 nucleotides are TGTGCCACCAGCAATAGCCCCAGAGGAAACACCATATATTTT. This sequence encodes CATSNSPRGNTIYF.

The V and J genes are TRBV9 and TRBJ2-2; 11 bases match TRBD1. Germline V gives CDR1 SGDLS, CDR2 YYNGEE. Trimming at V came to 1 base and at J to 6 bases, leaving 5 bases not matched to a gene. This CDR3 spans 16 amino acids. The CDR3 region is CASSVSPGQGAGELFF. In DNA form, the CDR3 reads TGTGCCAGCAGCGTAAGCCCGGGACAGGGGGCCGGGGAGCTGTTTTTT.

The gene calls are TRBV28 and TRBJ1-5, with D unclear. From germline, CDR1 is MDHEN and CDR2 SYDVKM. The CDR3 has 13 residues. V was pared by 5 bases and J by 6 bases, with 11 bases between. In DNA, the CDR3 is TGTGCCAGCAGTGCGCGGGGTTTTCAGCCCCAGCATTTT. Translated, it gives CASSARGFQPQHF.